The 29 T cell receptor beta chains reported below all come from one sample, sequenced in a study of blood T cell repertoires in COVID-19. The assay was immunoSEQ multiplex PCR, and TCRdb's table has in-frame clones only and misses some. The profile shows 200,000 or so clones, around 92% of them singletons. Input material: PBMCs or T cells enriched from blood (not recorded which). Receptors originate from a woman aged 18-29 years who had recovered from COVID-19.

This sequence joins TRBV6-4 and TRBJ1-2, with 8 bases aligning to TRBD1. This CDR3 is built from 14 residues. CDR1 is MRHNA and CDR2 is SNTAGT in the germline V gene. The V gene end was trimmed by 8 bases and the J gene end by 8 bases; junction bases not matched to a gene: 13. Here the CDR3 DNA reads TGTGCCAGCGCCGGGACAGGCCGAGGAGGCGGCTACACCTTC. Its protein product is CASAGTGRGGGYTF.

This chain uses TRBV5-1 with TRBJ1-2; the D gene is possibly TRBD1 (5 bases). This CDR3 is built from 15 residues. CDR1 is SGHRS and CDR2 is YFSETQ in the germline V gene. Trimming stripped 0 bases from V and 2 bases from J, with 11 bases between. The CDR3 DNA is TGCGCCAGCAGCTTGGTCGCGGGGGGAAACTATGGCTACACCTTC. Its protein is CASSLVAGGNYGYTF.

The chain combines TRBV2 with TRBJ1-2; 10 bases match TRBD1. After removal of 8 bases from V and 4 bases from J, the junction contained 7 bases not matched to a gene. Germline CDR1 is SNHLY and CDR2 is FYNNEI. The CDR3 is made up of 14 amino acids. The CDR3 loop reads CASGETGGRYGYTF. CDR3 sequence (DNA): TGTGCCAGCGGCGAGACAGGGGGCCGCTATGGCTACACCTTC.

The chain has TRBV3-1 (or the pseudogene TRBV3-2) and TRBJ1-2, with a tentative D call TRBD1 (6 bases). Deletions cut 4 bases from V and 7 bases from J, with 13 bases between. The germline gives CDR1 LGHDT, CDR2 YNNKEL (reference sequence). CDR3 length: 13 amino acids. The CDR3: CASSLKAGVGYTF. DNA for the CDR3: TGTGCCAGCAGCCTCAAGGCAGGGGTTGGCTACACCTTC.

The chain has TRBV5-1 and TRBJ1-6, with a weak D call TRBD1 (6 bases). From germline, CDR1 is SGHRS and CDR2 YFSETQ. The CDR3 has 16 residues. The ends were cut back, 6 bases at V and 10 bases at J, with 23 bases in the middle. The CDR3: CASTLGGGLKGSPLHF. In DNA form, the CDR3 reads TGCGCCAGCACCCTTGGTGGGGGCCTGAAGGGCTCACCCCTCCACTTT.

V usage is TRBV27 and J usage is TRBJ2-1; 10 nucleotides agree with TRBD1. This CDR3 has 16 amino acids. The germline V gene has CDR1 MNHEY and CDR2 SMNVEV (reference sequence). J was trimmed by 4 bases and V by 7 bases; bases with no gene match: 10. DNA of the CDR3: TGTGCCAGCAACACATTCCGGGACAGGGGATACAATGAGCAGTTCTTC. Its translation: CASNTFRDRGYNEQFF.

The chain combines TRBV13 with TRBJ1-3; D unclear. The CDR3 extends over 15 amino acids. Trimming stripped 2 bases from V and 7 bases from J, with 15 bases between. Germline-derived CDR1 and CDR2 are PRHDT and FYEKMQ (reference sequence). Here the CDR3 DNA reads TGTGCCAGCAGCTTAAGACCAGTGCTGGGCAACACCATATATTTT. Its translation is CASSLRPVLGNTIYF.

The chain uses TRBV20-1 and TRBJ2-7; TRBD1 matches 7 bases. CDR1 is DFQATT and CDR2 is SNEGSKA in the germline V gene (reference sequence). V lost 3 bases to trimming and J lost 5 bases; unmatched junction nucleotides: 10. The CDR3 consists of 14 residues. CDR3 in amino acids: CSASHRGLGDEQYF. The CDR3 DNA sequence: TGCAGTGCTAGTCACAGGGGATTGGGCGACGAGCAGTACTTC.

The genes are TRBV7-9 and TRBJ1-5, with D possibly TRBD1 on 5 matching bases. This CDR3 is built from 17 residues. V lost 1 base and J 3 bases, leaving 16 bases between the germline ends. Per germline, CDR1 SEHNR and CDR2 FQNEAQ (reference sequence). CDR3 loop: CASSLDGAGHYNQPQHF. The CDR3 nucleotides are TGTGCCAGCAGCTTAGACGGTGCAGGACACTACAATCAGCCCCAGCATTTT. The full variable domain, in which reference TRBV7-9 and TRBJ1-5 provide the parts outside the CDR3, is DTGVSQNPRHKITKRGQNVTFRCDPISEHNRLYWYRQTLGQGPEFLTYFQNEAQLEKSRLLSDRFSAERPKGSFSTLEIQRTEQGDSAMYLCASSLDGAGHYNQPQHFGDGTRLSIL.

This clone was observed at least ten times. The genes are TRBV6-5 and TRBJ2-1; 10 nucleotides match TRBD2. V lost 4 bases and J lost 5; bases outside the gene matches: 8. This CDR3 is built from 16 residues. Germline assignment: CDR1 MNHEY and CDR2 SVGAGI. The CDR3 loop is CASSLLAGNTNNEQFF. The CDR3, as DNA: TGTGCCAGCAGTTTACTAGCGGGGAACACAAACAATGAGCAGTTCTTC.

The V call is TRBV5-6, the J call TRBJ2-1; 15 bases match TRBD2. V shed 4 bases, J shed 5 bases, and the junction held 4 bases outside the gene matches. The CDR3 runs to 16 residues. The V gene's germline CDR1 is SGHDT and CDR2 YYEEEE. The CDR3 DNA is TGTGCCAGCAGCCTCGGGACTAGCGGGGGGAACAATGAGCAGTTCTTC. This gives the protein CASSLGTSGGNNEQFF.

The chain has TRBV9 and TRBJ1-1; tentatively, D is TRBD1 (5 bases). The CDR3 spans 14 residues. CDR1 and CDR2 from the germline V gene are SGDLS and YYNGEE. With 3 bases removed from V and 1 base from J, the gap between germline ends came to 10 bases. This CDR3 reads CASSARGGNTEAFF. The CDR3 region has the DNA TGTGCCAGCAGCGCAAGGGGAGGGAACACTGAAGCTTTCTTT.

The CDR3 coding sequence is TGTGCCAGCTCTCTGTATGGCTACACCTTC. This gives the protein CASSLYGYTF. The chain uses TRBV6-5 and TRBJ1-2; no definite D call. The CDR3 has 10 residues. The germline V gene encodes CDR1 MNHEY and CDR2 SVGAGI. V was shortened by 8 bases and J by 5 bases, with 6 bases between the two germline ends.

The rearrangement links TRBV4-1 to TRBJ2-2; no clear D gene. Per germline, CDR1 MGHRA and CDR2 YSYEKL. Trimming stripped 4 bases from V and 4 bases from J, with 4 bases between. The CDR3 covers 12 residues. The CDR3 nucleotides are TGCGCCAGCAGCCCCCGCACCGGGGAGCTGTTTTTT. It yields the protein CASSPRTGELFF.

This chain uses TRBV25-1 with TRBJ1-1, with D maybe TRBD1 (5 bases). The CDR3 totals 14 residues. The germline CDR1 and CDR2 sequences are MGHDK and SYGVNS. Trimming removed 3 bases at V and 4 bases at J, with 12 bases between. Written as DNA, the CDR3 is TGTGCCAGCAGTGAGGAGGGGCTCGGCACTGAAGCTTTCTTT. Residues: CASSEEGLGTEAFF.

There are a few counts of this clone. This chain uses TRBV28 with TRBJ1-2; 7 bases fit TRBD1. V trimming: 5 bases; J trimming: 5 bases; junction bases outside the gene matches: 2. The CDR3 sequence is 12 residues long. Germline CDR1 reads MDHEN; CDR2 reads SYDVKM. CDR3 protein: CASSRTGYGYTF. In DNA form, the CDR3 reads TGTGCCAGCAGTCGGACAGGATATGGCTACACCTTC.

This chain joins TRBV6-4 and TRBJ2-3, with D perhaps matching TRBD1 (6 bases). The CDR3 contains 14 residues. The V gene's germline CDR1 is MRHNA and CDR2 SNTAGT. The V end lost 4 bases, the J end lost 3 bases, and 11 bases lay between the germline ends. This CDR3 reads CASSAQGGTDTQYF. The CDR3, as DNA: TGTGCCAGCAGTGCACAGGGCGGGACAGATACGCAGTATTTT.

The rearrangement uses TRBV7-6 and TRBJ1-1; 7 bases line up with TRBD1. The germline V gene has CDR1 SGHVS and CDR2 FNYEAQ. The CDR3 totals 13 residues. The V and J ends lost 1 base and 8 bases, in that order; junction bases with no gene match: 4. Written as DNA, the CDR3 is TGTGCCAGCAGCTTAGACAGGGGAGTCGAAGCTTTCTTT. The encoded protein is CASSLDRGVEAFF.

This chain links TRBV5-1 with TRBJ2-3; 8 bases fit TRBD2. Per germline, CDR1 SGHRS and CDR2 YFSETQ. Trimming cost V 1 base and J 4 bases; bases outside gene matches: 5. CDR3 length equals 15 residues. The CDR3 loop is CASSLRAAGADTQYF. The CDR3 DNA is TGCGCCAGCAGCTTGCGCGCAGCGGGGGCAGATACGCAGTATTTT.

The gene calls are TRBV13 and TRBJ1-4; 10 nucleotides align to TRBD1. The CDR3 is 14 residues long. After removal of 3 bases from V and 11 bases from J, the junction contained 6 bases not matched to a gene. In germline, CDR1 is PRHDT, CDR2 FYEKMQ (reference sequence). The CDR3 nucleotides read TGTGCCAGCAGCTTGGGACAGGGGTCAGGGAAACTGTTTTTT. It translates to CASSLGQGSGKLFF.

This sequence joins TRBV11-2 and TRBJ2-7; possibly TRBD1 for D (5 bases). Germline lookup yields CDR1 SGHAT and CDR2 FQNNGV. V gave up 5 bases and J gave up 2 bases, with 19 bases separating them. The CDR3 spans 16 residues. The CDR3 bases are TGTGCCAGCAGCCCCATCTTTACCCAGGGTACCTACGAGCAGTACTTC. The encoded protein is CASSPIFTQGTYEQYF.

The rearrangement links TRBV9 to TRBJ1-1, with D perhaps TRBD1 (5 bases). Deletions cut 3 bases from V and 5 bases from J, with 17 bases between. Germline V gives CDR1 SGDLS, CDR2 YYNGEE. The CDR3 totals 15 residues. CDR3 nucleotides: TGTGCCAGCAGCGACGTCCGGGGGTGGGAGACTGAAGCTTTCTTT. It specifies CASSDVRGWETEAFF.

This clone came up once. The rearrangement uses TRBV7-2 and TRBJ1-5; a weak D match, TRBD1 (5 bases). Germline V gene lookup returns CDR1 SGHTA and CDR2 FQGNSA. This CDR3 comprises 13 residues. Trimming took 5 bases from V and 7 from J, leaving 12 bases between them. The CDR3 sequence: CASSPDIWQPQHF. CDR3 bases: TGTGCCAGCAGCCCGGACATTTGGCAGCCCCAGCATTTT.

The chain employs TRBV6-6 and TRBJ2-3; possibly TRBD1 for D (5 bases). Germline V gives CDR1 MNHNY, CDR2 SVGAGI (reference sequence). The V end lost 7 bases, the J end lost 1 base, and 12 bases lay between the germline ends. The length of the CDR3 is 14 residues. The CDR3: CASIDGQGTDTQYF. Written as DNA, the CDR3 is TGTGCCAGCATCGACGGACAAGGCACAGATACGCAGTATTTT.

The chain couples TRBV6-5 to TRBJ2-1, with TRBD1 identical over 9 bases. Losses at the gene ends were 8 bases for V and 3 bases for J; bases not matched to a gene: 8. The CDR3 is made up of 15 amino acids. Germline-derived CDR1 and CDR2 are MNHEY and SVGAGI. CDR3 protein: CASGPRDRVYNEQFF. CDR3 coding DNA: TGTGCCAGCGGACCCCGGGACAGGGTCTACAATGAGCAGTTCTTC.

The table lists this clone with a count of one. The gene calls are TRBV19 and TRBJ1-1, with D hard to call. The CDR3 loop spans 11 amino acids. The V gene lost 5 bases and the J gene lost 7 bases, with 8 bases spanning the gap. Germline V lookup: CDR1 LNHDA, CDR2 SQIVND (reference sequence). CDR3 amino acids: CASSEGGEAFF. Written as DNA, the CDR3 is TGTGCCAGTAGTGAGGGCGGTGAAGCTTTCTTT. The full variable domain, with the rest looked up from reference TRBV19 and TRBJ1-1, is DGGITQSPKYLFRKEGQNVTLSCEQNLNHDAMYWYRQDPGQGLRLIYYSQIVNDFQKGDIAEGYSVSREKKESFPLTVTSAQKNPTAFYLCASSEGGEAFFGQGTRLTVV.

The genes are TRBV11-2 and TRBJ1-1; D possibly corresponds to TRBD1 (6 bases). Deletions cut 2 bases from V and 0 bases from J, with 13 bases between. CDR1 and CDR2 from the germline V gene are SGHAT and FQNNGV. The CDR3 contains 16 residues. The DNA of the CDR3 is TGTGCCAGCAGCTTACTCCCAGGGGCGGTGAACACTGAAGCTTTCTTT. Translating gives CASSLLPGAVNTEAFF.

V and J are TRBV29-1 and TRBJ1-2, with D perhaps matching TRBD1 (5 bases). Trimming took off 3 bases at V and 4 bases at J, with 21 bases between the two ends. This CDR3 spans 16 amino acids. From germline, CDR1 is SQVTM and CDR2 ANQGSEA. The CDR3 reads CSVDSGTSPSGYGYTF. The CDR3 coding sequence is TGCAGCGTTGACTCCGGGACTTCCCCCTCGGGCTATGGCTACACCTTC.

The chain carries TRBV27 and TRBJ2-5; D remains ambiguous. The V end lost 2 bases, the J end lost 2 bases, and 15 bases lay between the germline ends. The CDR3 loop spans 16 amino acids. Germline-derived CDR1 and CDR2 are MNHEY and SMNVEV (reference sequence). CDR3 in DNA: TGTGCCAGCAGTTTACGTTCACGAGCACCACAAGAGACCCAGTACTTC. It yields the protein CASSLRSRAPQETQYF.